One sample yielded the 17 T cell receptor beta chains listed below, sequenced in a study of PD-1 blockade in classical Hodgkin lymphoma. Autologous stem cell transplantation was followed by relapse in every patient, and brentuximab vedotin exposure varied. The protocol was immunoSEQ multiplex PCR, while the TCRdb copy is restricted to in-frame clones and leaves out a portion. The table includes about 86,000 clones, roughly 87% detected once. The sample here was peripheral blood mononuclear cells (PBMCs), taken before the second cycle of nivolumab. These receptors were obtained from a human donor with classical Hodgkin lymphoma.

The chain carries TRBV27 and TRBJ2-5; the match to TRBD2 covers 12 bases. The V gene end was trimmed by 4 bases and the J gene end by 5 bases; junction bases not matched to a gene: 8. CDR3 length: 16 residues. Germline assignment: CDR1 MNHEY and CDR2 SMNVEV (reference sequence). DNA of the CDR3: TGTGCCAGCAGTTCTTTGACTAGCGGGAGAAAGGAGACCCAGTACTTC. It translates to CASSSLTSGRKETQYF.

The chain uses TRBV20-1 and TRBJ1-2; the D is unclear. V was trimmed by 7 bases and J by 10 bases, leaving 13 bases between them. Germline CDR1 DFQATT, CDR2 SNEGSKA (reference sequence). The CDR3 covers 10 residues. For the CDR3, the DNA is TGCAGTGTTACGAGGGTTACCTACACCTTC. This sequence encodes CSVTRVTYTF.

The CDR3 spells CASSSWTGPNYGYTF. The CDR3 DNA reads as TGTGCCAGCAGTTCCTGGACAGGGCCTAACTATGGCTACACCTTC. V is TRBV28 and J is TRBJ1-2, with 8 bases that match TRBD1. With 4 bases clipped from V and 0 bases from J, the junction kept 4 bases outside the gene matches. The length of the CDR3 is 15 residues. Germline CDR1 MDHEN, CDR2 SYDVKM.

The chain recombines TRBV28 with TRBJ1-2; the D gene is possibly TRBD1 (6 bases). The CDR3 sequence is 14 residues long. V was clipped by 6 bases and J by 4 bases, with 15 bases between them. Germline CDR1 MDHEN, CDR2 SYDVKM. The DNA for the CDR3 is TGTGCCAGCAGGGCGGGACAACATTTCTATGGCTACACCTTC. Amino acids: CASRAGQHFYGYTF.

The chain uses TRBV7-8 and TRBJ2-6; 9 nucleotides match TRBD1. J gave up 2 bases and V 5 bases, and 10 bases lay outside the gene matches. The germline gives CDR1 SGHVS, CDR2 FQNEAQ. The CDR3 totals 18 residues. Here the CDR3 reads CASSVPGQGLAGANVLTF. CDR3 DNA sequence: TGTGCCAGCAGCGTTCCGGGACAGGGTTTGGCTGGGGCCAACGTCCTGACTTTC.

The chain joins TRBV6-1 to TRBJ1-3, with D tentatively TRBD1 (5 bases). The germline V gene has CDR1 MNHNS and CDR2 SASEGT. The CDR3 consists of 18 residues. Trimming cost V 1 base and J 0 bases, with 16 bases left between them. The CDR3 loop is CASSEVYGARVSGNTIYF. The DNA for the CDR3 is TGTGCCAGCAGTGAAGTGTATGGGGCCAGGGTCTCTGGAAACACCATATATTTT.

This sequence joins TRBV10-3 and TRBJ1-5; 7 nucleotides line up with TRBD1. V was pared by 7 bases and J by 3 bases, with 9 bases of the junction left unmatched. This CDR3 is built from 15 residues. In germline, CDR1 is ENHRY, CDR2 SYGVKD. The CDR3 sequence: CAIKDGQDPNQPQHF. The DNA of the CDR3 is TGTGCCATCAAGGACGGACAGGACCCCAATCAGCCCCAGCATTTT.

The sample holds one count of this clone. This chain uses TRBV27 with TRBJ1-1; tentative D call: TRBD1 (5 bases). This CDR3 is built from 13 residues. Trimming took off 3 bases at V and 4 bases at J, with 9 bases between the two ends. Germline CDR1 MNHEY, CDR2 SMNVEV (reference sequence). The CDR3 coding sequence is TGTGCCAGCAGTTTCCTAGGGACCACTGAAGCTTTCTTT. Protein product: CASSFLGTTEAFF.

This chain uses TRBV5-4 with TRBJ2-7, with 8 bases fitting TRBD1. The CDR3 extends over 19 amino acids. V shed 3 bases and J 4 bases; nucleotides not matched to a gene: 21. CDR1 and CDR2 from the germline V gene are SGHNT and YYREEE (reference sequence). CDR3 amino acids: CASSSGSRDRPTLTYEQYF. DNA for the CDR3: TGTGCCAGCAGCTCCGGATCCCGGGACAGGCCCACCCTAACTTACGAGCAGTACTTC.

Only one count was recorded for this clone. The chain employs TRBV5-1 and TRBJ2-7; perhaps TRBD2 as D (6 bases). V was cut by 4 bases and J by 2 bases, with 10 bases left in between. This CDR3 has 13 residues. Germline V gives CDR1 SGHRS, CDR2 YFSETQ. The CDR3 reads CASSERETYEQYF. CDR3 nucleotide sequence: TGCGCCAGCAGCGAACGGGAGACCTACGAGCAGTACTTC.

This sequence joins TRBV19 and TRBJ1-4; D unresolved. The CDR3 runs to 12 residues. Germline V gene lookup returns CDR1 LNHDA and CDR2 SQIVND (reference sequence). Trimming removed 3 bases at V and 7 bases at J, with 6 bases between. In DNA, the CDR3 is TGTGCCAGTAGTATTTCTTTTGAAAAACTGTTTTTT. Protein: CASSISFEKLFF.

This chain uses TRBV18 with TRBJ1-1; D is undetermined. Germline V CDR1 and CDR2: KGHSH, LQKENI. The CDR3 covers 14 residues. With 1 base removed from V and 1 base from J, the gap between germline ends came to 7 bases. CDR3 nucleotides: TGTGCCAGCTCACCACTCCCATCGAACACTGAAGCTTTCTTT. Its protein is CASSPLPSNTEAFF. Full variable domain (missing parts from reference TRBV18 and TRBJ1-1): NAGVMQNPRHLVRRRGQEARLRCSPMKGHSHVYWYRQLPEEGLKFMVYLQKENIIDESGMPKERFSAEFPKEGPSILRIQQVVRGDSAAYFCASSPLPSNTEAFFGQGTRLTVV.

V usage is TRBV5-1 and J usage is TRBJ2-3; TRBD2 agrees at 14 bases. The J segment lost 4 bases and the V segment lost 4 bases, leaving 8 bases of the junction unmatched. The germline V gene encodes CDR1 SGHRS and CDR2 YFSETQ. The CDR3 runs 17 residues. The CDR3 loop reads CASSGGLAGATSDTQYF. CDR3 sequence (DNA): TGCGCCAGCAGCGGGGGACTAGCGGGAGCCACGTCAGATACGCAGTATTTT.

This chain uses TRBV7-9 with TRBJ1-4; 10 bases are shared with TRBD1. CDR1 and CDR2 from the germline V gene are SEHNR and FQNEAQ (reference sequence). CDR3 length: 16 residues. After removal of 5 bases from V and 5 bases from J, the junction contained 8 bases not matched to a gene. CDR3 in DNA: TGTGCCAGCAGCACGCCTTGGGACAGGGGAAATGAAAAACTGTTTTTT. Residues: CASSTPWDRGNEKLFF.

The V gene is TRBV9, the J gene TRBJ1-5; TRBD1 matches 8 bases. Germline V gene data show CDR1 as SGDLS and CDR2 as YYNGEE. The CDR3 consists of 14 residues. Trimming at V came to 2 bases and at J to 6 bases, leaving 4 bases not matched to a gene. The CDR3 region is CASSVSGGFQPQHF. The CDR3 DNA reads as TGTGCCAGCAGCGTTTCAGGGGGCTTTCAGCCCCAGCATTTT.

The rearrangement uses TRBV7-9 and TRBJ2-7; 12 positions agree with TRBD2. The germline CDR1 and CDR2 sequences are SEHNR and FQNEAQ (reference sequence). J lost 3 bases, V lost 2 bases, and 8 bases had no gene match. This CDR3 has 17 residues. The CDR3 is CASSLPGATSGSYEQYF. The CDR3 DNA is TGTGCCAGCAGCTTACCAGGAGCGACTAGCGGGAGCTACGAGCAGTACTTC.

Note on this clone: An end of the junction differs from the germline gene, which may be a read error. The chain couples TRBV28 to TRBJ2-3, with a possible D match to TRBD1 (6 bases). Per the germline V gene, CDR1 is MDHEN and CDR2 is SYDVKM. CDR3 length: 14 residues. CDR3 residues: CASSPIRDTNTQYF. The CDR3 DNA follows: TGTGCCAGCAGTCCAATACGGGACACAAATACGCAGTATTTT.